Presented here are 25 T cell receptor beta chains from one specimen sequenced in a study of T cell repertoires in cytomegalovirus infection. TCRdb passed the reads through MiXCR, listing each CDR3 protein once. The sample has some 270,000 distinct CDR3 sequences; around 15% are singletons. Specimen: CD8+ T cells from PBMCs. The receptor source for this set is a human donor in good health (CMV status not recorded). Some clones in this sample may be carry-over from other donors' samples.

This chain connects TRBV19 to TRBJ1-5, with TRBD1 matching 8 bases. There are 16 residues in the CDR3. Trimming removed 6 bases from V and 1 base from J; junction bases left unmatched: 8. The germline gives CDR1 LNHDA, CDR2 SQIVND (reference sequence). This CDR3 is CASREDRGRSNQPQHF. The DNA for the CDR3 is TGTGCCAGTAGGGAAGACAGGGGAAGGAGCAATCAGCCCCAGCATTTT.

This clonotype was observed a few times. The chain recombines TRBV6-2 or TRBV6-3 with TRBJ1-2, with D uncertain. Germline CDR1 and CDR2: MNHEY and SVGEGT. The CDR3 length is 13 residues. Between the trimmed V and J ends, which lost 0 bases and 8 bases, there was a span of 10 bases. The CDR3: CASSYSTRSGYTF. The CDR3 DNA sequence: TGTGCCAGCAGTTACTCGACTAGGAGCGGCTACACCTTC.

This clonotype appeared many times. This chain connects TRBV7-8 to TRBJ2-3; D may be TRBD2 (6 bases). The germline gives CDR1 SGHVS, CDR2 FQNEAQ. The CDR3 runs to 15 residues. V was cut by 4 bases and J by 1 base, with 12 bases left in between. The CDR3: CASSSPGSRTDTQYF. CDR3 coding DNA: TGTGCCAGCAGCTCACCCGGGAGTCGCACAGATACGCAGTATTTT.

The chain carries TRBV7-9 and TRBJ1-1, with 9 bases matching TRBD1. The ends lost 4 bases at V and 9 bases at J; junction bases unmatched: 6. The CDR3 spans 13 residues. Germline V gene lookup returns CDR1 SEHNR and CDR2 FQNEAQ (reference sequence). The CDR3 DNA reads TGTGCCAGCAGCTACGGGACAGGGCTTAAAGCTTTCTTT. It encodes CASSYGTGLKAFF.

In its sample, this clonotype was seen a few times. The chain links TRBV12-3 or TRBV12-4 to TRBJ2-1; 9 bases match TRBD1. V lost 7 bases and J lost 4; bases outside the gene matches: 5. The CDR3 sequence is 14 residues long. Written as DNA, the CDR3 is TGTGCCAGCACCTCCGGGACAGGGTACAATGAGCAGTTCTTC. Its protein is CASTSGTGYNEQFF.

This clonotype appeared many times. The gene calls are TRBV7-9 and TRBJ2-1; 7 bases are shared with TRBD1. The ends lost 4 bases at V and 6 bases at J; junction bases unmatched: 9. Germline lookup yields CDR1 SEHNR and CDR2 FQNEAQ (reference sequence). The CDR3 extends over 15 amino acids. The CDR3 nucleotides read TGTGCCAGCAGCTCTCGACAGGGAAACCCCAATGAGCAGTTCTTC. Encoded protein: CASSSRQGNPNEQFF.

Concerning this clonotype: At one boundary the junction diverges from the germline segment, which might be a read error. The chain recombines TRBV7-7 with TRBJ2-2; tentatively, D is TRBD1 (5 bases). This CDR3 is 12 amino acids long. Germline CDR1 SSHAT, CDR2 FNYEAQ (reference sequence). CDR3 residues: CASSRVAGELFF. The CDR3 bases are TGTGCTAGCAGCAGGGTGGCCGGGGAGCTGTTTTTT.

This clonotype has ten or more counts. The rearrangement joins TRBV7-8 to TRBJ2-7; 10 nucleotides match TRBD2. Germline-derived CDR1 and CDR2 are SGHVS and FQNEAQ. The V gene end was trimmed by 1 base and the J gene end by 6 bases; junction bases not matched to a gene: 18. The CDR3 is made up of 19 amino acids. The CDR3 DNA reads as TGTGCCAGCAGCTTAGTAGAGCCCTCTGGGCTAGCGGGGGAGATCGAGCAGTACTTC. Its protein is CASSLVEPSGLAGEIEQYF.

By sample share, this clonotype is large (0.1 to 1%). V gene TRBV28 combines with J gene TRBJ2-1; TRBD1 aligns across 8 bases. Germline V gene data show CDR1 as MDHEN and CDR2 as SYDVKM. V gave up 2 bases and J gave up 5 bases; unmatched junction bases: 8. The CDR3 contains 16 residues. CDR3 region: CASSLIDGQGNNEQFF. The CDR3 DNA follows: TGTGCCAGCAGTTTAATCGACGGACAGGGAAACAATGAGCAGTTCTTC.

This clonotype has only a few counts. The chain is built from TRBV4-2 and TRBJ1-2; possible D gene TRBD1, 5 bases. Germline V gene lookup returns CDR1 LGHNA and CDR2 YNFKEQ. Trimming shortened V by 0 bases and J by 6 bases, and 8 bases separated the two germline ends. The CDR3 length is 13 residues. This CDR3 reads CASSQEGHDGYTF. As DNA, the CDR3 is TGTGCCAGCAGCCAAGAAGGACACGATGGCTACACCTTC.

V is TRBV12-3 or TRBV12-4 and J is TRBJ2-5; D is possibly TRBD1 (6 bases). V lost 2 bases and J 5 bases, leaving 12 bases between the germline ends. The CDR3 covers 14 residues. The CDR3 DNA is TGTGCCAGCAGTTTAATGGGGGCTGGGGAGACCCAGTACTTC. Its protein product is CASSLMGAGETQYF.

This chain connects TRBV7-9 to TRBJ2-2, with D perhaps being TRBD1 or TRBD2 (5 bases each). Trimming removed 4 bases from V and 3 bases from J, with 18 bases in between. This CDR3 comprises 17 residues. The V gene's germline CDR1 is SEHNR and CDR2 FQNEAQ (reference sequence). CDR3 DNA: TGTGCCAGCAGCTCACTAGGGGACCGAGAATACACCGGGGAGCTGTTTTTT. This encodes CASSSLGDREYTGELFF.

This clonotype turned up a few times. V gene TRBV20-1 combines with J gene TRBJ1-5; weak D call: TRBD1 (5 bases). Trimming stripped 0 bases from V and 10 bases from J, with 19 bases between. The CDR3 length is 15 residues. Germline lookup yields CDR1 DFQATT and CDR2 SNEGSKA (reference sequence). CDR3 sequence: CSARDMQGLESPQHF. The CDR3 region has the DNA TGCAGTGCTAGAGATATGCAGGGACTGGAGTCCCCCCAGCATTTT.

The CDR3 is CASSYGGGLAPSYEQYF. CDR3 DNA: TGTGCCAGCAGTTACGGGGGGGGACTAGCGCCGTCTTACGAGCAGTACTTC. The chain has TRBV6-5 and TRBJ2-7, with TRBD2 matching over 10 bases. Per the germline V gene, CDR1 is MNHEY and CDR2 is SVGAGI. This CDR3 is 17 amino acids long. V lost 2 bases to trimming and J lost 4 bases; unmatched junction nucleotides: 11.

The gene calls are TRBV4-1 and TRBJ2-6; 7 positions agree with TRBD2. There are 15 residues in the CDR3. V trimming: 4 bases; J trimming: 3 bases; junction bases outside the gene matches: 3. Germline V gene lookup returns CDR1 MGHRA and CDR2 YSYEKL. As DNA, the CDR3 is TGCGCCAGCAGCCCAAGGACTAGTGGGGCCAACGTCCTGACTTTC. Protein product: CASSPRTSGANVLTF.

V and J are TRBV7-9 and TRBJ2-1, with 12 bases lining up with TRBD1. The V segment lost 3 bases and the J segment 0 bases; nucleotides outside the gene matches: 12. This CDR3 region has 20 residues. Looked up from germline, CDR1 is SEHNR and CDR2 is FQNEAQ (reference sequence). The DNA of the CDR3 is TGTGCCAGCAGCTTCTCGCCGGGACAGGGGGCGCCAAGCTCCTACAATGAGCAGTTCTTC. This sequence encodes CASSFSPGQGAPSSYNEQFF.

The chain recombines TRBV28 with TRBJ1-5, with D possibly matching TRBD1 (5 bases). Trimming took 4 bases from V and 2 from J, leaving 9 bases between them. This CDR3 spans 14 amino acids. Germline CDR1 MDHEN, CDR2 SYDVKM. CDR3 residues: CASSWGVGNQPQHF. The CDR3 nucleotides read TGTGCCAGCAGTTGGGGGGTCGGCAATCAGCCCCAGCATTTT.

The V and J genes are TRBV11-2 and TRBJ2-7; no clear D gene. This CDR3 contains 13 residues. Germline V gives CDR1 SGHAT, CDR2 FQNNGV. Trimming took off 3 bases at V and 3 bases at J, with 9 bases between the two ends. CDR3 in amino acids: CASSLALDYEQYF. CDR3 coding DNA: TGTGCCAGCAGCTTGGCGCTAGACTACGAGCAGTACTTC.

This clonotype was observed a handful of times. V is TRBV12-3 or TRBV12-4 and J is TRBJ1-5, with D perhaps matching TRBD1 (5 bases). The CDR3 length is 13 residues. Deletions cut 4 bases from V and 7 bases from J, with 11 bases between. The CDR3 coding sequence is TGTGCCAGCAGTTGGGGGGTTTCCCAGCCCCAGCATTTT. Amino acid sequence: CASSWGVSQPQHF.

V is TRBV11-2 and J is TRBJ2-5; the D gene is possibly TRBD2 (6 bases). The CDR3 has 14 amino acids. The V gene lost 2 bases and the J gene lost 2 bases, with 9 bases spanning the gap. In germline, CDR1 is SGHAT, CDR2 FQNNGV. The CDR3 here is CASSLWGDQETQYF. CDR3 nucleotide sequence: TGTGCCAGCAGCTTATGGGGGGATCAAGAGACCCAGTACTTC.

This clonotype occurred a few times. The chain links TRBV28 to TRBJ1-4; unclear D gene. Germline loops: CDR1 MDHEN, CDR2 SYDVKM. CDR3 size: 15 residues. Trimming stripped 2 bases from V and 4 bases from J, with 11 bases between. In DNA form, the CDR3 reads TGTGCCAGCAGTTTAGTAACCGGTTTTAATGAAAAACTGTTTTTT. Translating gives CASSLVTGFNEKLFF.

The chain carries TRBV29-1 and TRBJ2-3; TRBD1 aligns across 8 bases. Germline lookup yields CDR1 SQVTM and CDR2 ANQGSEA. The trim removed 3 bases at V and 3 bases at J, leaving 8 bases unmatched. This CDR3 is 15 amino acids long. The CDR3 DNA reads TGCAGCGTTGATATTTACGACAGGGGAACAGATACGCAGTATTTT. It specifies CSVDIYDRGTDTQYF.

This clonotype showed up many times. The chain combines TRBV7-2 with TRBJ2-1, with D possibly being TRBD1 (5 bases). In germline, CDR1 is SGHTA, CDR2 FQGNSA. The CDR3 is 15 amino acids. V lost 3 bases and J lost 5, with 14 bases in between. The CDR3 region is CASSFYGAGDNEQFF. CDR3 DNA: TGTGCCAGCAGCTTTTATGGGGCAGGAGACAATGAGCAGTTCTTC.

In this sample, this clonotype turned up a few times. This chain uses TRBV11-2 with TRBJ2-1; D uncertain. The CDR3 has 16 amino acids. The ends were cut back, 6 bases at V and 0 bases at J, with 15 bases in the middle. Germline-derived CDR1 and CDR2 are SGHAT and FQNNGV. The CDR3 sequence: CASRYEIVSSYNEQFF. The CDR3 bases are TGTGCCAGCAGATATGAGATAGTAAGCTCCTACAATGAGCAGTTCTTC. The variable domain in full, with the rest retrieved from reference TRBV11-2 and TRBJ2-1, is EAGVAQSPRYKIIEKRQSVAFWCNPISGHATLYWYQQILGQGPKLLIQFQNNGVVDDSQLPKDRFSAERLKGVDSTLKIQPAKLEDSAVYLCASRYEIVSSYNEQFFGPGTRLTVL.

This clonotype was seen many times. The V gene is TRBV29-1, the J gene TRBJ2-1; D is ambiguous. Germline assignment: CDR1 SQVTM and CDR2 ANQGSEA. V lost 3 bases and J 0 bases, leaving 9 bases between the germline ends. CDR3 length: 14 amino acids. In DNA form, the CDR3 reads TGCAGCGTTGAGGTCCGGAGCTCCTACAATGAGCAGTTCTTC. As protein: CSVEVRSSYNEQFF.